This TCR beta chain was captured in a study of blood T cell repertoires in COVID-19. Study details: Spain, Italy and the United States supplied samples that represented acute and convalescent COVID-19. PBMCs, B-cell-depleted T cells, or T cells were the source of the cDNA or gDNA that made up the material.

The data were produced by immunoSEQ multiplex PCR, yet TCRdb's version contains in-frame clones alone and is incomplete. This sample has 300,000 to 350,000 clones; 90% occur once, and the top ten carry approximately 4.3%. The study assigned cohorts using participant-reported clinical history. The germline V gene has CDR1 MNHEY and CDR2 SVGAGI. CDR3 length: 14 amino acids. V trimming: 4 bases; J trimming: 4 bases; junction bases outside the gene matches: 1. The source is a woman in her late teens or twenties with acute COVID-19. Sequenced input: PBMCs or T cells enriched from blood (not recorded which). V and J are TRBV6-5 and TRBJ1-6; 7 nucleotides align to TRBD1. This CDR3 reads CASSWGQYNSPLHF. In DNA form, the CDR3 reads TGTGCCAGCAGTTGGGGACAGTATAATTCACCCCTCCACTTT.